This record looks at one T cell receptor beta chain sequence and its context. Its specificity is not known. The data belong to a study of cytomegalovirus exposure and HLA in healthy donors. Germline V gene lookup returns CDR1 SQVTM and CDR2 ANQGSEA. The CDR3 length is 15 residues. Trimming took 0 bases from V and 6 from J, leaving 15 bases between them. Vbeta (60) and Jbeta (13) primers were used in the PCR. Only in-frame clones appear in the TCRdb table, and some are missing; sequencing was by immunoSEQ multiplex PCR. The sample has over 150,000 clones; approximately 79% are singletons. Study results and caveats: Diagnosis of cytomegalovirus status made by the classifier reportedly showed high specificity and sensitivity. Some highly shared sequence variants likely arose as a pipeline artifact.

Sequenced: PBMCs. This clonotype originated in a woman between 18 and 29 years old in good health and CMV-seronegative. This rearrangement joins TRBV29-1 to TRBJ1-5; TRBD1 is a possible D gene (5 bases). The CDR3 DNA reads TGCAGCGTTGAAGATGGAGGAGGGGCAGGTCAGCCCCAGCATTTT. This encodes CSVEDGGGAGQPQHF.